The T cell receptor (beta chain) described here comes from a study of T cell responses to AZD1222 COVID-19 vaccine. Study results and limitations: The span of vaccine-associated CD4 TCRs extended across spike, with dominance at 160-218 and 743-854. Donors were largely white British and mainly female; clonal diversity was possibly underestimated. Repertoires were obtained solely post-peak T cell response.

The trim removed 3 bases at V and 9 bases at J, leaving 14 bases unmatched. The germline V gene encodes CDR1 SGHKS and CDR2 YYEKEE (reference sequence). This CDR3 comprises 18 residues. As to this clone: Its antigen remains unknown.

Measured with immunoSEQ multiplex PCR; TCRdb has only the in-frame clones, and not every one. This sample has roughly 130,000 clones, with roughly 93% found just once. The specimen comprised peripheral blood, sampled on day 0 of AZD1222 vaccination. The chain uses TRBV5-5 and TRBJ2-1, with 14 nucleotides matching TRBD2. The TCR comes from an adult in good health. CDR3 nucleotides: TGTGCCAGCAGCTACGGGACTAGCGGGAGTCTAACCCTAGGTGAGCAGTTCTTC. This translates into CASSYGTSGSLTLGEQFF.